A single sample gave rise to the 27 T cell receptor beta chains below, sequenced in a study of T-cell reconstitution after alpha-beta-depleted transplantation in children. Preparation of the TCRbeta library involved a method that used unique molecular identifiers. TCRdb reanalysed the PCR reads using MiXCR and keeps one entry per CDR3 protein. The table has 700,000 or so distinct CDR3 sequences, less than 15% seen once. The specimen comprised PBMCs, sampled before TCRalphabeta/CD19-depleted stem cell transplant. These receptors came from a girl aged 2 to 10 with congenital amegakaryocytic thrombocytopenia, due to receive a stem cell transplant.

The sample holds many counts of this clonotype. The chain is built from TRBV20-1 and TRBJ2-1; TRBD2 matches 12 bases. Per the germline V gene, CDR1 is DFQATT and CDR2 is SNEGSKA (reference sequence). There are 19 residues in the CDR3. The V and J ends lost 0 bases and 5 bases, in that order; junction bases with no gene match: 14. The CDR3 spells CSARDEASGRAFNHNEQFF. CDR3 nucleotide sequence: TGCAGTGCTAGAGATGAGGCTAGCGGGAGGGCGTTTAATCACAATGAGCAGTTCTTC.

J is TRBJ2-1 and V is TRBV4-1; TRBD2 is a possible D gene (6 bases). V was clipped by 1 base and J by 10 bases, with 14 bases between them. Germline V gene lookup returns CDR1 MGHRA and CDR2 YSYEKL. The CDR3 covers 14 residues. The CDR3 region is CASSQGTARGEQFF. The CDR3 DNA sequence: TGCGCCAGCAGCCAAGGGACTGCCCGGGGGGAGCAGTTCTTC.

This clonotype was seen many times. The CDR3 loop reads CSASSGGTSGLNEQFF. CDR3 coding DNA: TGCAGTGCTAGCTCCGGAGGGACTAGCGGACTTAATGAGCAGTTCTTC. The rearrangement links TRBV20-1 to TRBJ2-1, with 11 bases identical to TRBD2. Germline assignment: CDR1 DFQATT and CDR2 SNEGSKA (reference sequence). Germline trimming cut 3 bases from V and 7 bases from J; bases unmatched to any gene: 11. The CDR3 is made up of 16 amino acids.

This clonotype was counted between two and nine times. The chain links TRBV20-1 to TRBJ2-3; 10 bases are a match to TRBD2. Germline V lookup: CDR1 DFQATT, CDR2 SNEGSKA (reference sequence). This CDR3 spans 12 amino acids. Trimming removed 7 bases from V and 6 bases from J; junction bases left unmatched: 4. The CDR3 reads CSVLAGADTQYF. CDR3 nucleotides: TGCAGTGTTCTAGCGGGAGCGGATACGCAGTATTTT.

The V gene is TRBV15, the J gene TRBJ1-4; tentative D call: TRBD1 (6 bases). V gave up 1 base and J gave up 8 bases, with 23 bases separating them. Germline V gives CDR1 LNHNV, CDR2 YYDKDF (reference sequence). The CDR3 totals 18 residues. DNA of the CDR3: TGTGCCACCAGCAGAGCTCGGCAGGGGACGCCCGGACGGGAAAAACTGTTTTTT. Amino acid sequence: CATSRARQGTPGREKLFF.

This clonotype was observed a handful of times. The CDR3 DNA is TGCGCCAGCAGCCAGGGGAGGGGTCGGGGAACTGAAGCTTTCTTT. It encodes CASSQGRGRGTEAFF. This chain uses TRBV4-1 with TRBJ1-1; D is possibly TRBD1 (5 bases). Germline V gene data show CDR1 as MGHRA and CDR2 as YSYEKL. CDR3 length equals 15 residues. Trimming removed 3 bases at V and 5 bases at J, with 16 bases between.

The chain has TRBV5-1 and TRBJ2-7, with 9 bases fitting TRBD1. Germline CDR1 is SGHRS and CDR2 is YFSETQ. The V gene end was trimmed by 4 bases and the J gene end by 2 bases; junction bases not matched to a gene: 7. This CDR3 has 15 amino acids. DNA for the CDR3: TGCGCCAGCAGCATCCGGGACAGGGTTACCTACGAGCAGTACTTC. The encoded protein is CASSIRDRVTYEQYF.

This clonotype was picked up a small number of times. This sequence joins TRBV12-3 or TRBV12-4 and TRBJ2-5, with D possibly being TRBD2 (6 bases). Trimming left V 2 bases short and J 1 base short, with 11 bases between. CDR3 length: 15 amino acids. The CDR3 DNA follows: TGTGCCAGCAGTTTACGACTAGACGGCCAAGAGACCCAGTACTTC. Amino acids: CASSLRLDGQETQYF.

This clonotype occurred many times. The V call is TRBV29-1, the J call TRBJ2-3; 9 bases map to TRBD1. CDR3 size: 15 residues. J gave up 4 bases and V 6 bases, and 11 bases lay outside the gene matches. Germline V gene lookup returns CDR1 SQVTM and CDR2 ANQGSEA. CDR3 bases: TGCAGCGTGAGTGGTGGACAGGGGTTGGCAGATACGCAGTATTTT. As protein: CSVSGGQGLADTQYF.

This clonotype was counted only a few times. For the CDR3, the DNA is TGTGCCAGCAGTTTAAGAGGGGATTCGGGAGAGCAGTACTTC. Amino acid sequence: CASSLRGDSGEQYF. V usage is TRBV12-3 or TRBV12-4 and J usage is TRBJ2-7; D possibly matches TRBD1 or TRBD2 (5 bases each). This CDR3 spans 14 amino acids. The V end lost 2 bases, the J end lost 7 bases, and 15 bases lay between the germline ends.

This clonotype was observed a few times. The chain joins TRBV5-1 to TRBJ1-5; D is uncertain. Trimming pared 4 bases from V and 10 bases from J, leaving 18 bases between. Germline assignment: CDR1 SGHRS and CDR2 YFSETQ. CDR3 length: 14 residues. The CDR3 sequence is CASSDSGPQDPQHF. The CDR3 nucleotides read TGCGCCAGCAGCGACTCCGGGCCCCAGGACCCCCAGCATTTT.

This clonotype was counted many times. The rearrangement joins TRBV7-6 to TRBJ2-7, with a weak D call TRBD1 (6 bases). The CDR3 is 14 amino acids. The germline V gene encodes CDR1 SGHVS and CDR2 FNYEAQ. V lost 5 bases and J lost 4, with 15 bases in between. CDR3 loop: CASSHTGTTYEQYF. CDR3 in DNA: TGTGCCAGCAGCCACACCGGGACAACTTACGAGCAGTACTTC.

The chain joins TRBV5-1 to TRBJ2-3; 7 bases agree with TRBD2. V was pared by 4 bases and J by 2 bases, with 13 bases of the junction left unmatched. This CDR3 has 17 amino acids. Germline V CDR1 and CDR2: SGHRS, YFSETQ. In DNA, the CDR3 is TGCGCCAGCAGCCACGCCGGGGCTAGCGGTTACACAGATACGCAGTATTTT. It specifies CASSHAGASGYTDTQYF.

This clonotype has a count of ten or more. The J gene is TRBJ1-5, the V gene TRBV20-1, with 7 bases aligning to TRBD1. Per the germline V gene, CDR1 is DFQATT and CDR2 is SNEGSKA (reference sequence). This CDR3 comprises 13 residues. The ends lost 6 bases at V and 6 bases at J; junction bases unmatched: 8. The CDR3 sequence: CSADTGVGQPQHF. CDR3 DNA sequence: TGCAGTGCGGATACAGGGGTGGGTCAGCCCCAGCATTTT.

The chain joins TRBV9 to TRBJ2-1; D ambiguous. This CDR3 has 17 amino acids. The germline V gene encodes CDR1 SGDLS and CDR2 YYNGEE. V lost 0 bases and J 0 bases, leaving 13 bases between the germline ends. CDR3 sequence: CASSVGLLSSSYNEQFF. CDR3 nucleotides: TGTGCCAGCAGCGTAGGACTCCTCTCAAGCTCCTACAATGAGCAGTTCTTC.

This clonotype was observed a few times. CDR3 region: CSASTGTSANEQFF. CDR3 in DNA: TGCAGTGCGAGTACCGGGACTAGCGCCAATGAGCAGTTCTTC. The rearrangement uses TRBV20-1 and TRBJ2-1, with 10 bases identical to TRBD2. Germline CDR1 and CDR2: DFQATT and SNEGSKA (reference sequence). This CDR3 has 14 residues. V shed 6 bases, J shed 6 bases, and the junction held 8 bases outside the gene matches.

The CDR3 nucleotides read TGTGCCAGCAGTTTACCAGGGAGGGAGCAGTTCTTC. Its translation: CASSLPGREQFF. The chain recombines TRBV28 with TRBJ2-1; D perhaps matches TRBD2 (6 bases). The germline V and J ends were trimmed by 2 bases and 10 bases, with 9 bases remaining between them. Germline V CDR1 and CDR2: MDHEN, SYDVKM. The CDR3 length is 12 residues.

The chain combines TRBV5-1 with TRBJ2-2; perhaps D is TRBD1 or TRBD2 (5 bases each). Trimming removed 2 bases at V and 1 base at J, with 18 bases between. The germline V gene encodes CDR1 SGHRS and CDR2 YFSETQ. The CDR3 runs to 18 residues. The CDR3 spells CASSFLERGELNTGELFF. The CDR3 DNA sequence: TGCGCCAGCAGCTTTCTGGAGAGAGGGGAGCTGAACACCGGGGAGCTGTTTTTT.

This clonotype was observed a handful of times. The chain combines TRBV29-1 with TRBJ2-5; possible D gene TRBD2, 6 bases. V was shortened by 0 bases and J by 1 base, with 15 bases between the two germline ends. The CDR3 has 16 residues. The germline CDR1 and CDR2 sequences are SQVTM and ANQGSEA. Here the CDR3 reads CSVEDGAGYSQETQYF. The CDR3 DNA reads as TGCAGCGTTGAAGATGGGGCGGGATATAGCCAAGAGACCCAGTACTTC.

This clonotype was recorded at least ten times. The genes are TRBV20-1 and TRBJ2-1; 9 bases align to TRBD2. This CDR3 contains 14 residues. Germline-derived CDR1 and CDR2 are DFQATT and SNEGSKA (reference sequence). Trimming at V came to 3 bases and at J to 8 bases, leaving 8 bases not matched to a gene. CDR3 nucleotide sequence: TGCAGTGCTAGTCGGCGCGGGAGGGGTTATGAGCAGTTCTTC. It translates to CSASRRGRGYEQFF.

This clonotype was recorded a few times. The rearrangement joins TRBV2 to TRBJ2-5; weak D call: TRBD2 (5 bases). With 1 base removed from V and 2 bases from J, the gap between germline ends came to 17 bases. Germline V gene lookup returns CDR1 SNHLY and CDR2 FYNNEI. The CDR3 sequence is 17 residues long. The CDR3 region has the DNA TGTGCCAGCAGTGAAGGGGTCGTCAGCGGCGCACAAGAGACCCAGTACTTC. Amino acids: CASSEGVVSGAQETQYF.

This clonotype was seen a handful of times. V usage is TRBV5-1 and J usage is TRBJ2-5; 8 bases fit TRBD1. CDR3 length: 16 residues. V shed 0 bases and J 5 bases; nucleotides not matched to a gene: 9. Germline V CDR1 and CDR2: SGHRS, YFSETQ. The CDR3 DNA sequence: TGCGCCAGCAGCTTGGTCCCCCGACAGGGGTCTGAGACCCAGTACTTC. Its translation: CASSLVPRQGSETQYF.

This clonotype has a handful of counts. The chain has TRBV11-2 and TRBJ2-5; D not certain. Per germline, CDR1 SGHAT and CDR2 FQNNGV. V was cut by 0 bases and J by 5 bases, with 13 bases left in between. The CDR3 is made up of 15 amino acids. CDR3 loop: CASSLEYHPSETQYF. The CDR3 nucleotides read TGTGCCAGCAGCTTAGAGTATCACCCTTCGGAGACCCAGTACTTC.

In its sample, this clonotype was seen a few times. CDR3 sequence reads: CASSFRTWTGELFF. The CDR3 DNA reads as TGTGCCAGCAGTTTCCGGACTTGGACCGGGGAGCTGTTTTTT. The chain links TRBV28 to TRBJ2-2; the D gene is possibly TRBD2 (5 bases). V was cut by 3 bases and J by 5 bases, with 10 bases left in between. Germline CDR1 is MDHEN and CDR2 is SYDVKM. There are 14 residues in the CDR3. Full variable domain (outside the CDR3, taken from reference TRBV28 and TRBJ2-2): DVKVTQSSRYLVKRTGEKVFLECVQDMDHENMFWYRQDPGLGLRLIYFSYDVKMKEKGDIPEGYSVSREKKERFSLILESASTNQTSMYLCASSFRTWTGELFFGEGSRLTVL.

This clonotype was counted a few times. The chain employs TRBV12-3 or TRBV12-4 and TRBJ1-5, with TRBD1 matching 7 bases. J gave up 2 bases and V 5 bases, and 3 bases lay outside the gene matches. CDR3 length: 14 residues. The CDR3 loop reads CASSLQGRNQPQHF. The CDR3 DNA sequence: TGTGCCAGCAGTCTACAGGGGCGCAATCAGCCCCAGCATTTT.

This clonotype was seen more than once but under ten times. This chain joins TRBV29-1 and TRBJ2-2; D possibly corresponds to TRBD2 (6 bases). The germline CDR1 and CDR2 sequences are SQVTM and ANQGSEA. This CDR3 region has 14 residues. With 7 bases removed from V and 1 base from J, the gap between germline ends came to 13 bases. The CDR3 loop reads CSAGAGQNTGELFF. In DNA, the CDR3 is TGCAGCGCCGGGGCGGGGCAGAACACCGGGGAGCTGTTTTTT.

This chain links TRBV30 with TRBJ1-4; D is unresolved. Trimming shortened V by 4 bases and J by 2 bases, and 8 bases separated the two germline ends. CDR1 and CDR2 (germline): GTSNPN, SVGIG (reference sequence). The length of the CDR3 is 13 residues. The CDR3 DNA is TGTGCCTGGAACCAAGAGACTAATGAAAAACTGTTTTTT. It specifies CAWNQETNEKLFF.